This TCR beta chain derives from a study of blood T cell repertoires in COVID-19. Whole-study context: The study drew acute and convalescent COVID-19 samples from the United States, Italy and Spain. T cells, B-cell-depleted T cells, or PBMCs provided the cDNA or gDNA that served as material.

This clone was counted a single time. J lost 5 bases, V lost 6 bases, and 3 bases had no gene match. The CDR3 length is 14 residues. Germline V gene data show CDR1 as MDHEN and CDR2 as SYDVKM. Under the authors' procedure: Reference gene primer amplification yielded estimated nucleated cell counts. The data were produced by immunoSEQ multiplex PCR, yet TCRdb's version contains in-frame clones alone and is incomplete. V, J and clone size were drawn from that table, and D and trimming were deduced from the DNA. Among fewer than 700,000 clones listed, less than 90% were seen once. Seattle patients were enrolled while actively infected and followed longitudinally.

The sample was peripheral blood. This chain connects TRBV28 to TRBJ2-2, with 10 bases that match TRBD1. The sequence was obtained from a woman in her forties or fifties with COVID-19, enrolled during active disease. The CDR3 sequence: CASSGTGETGELFF. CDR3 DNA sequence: TGTGCCAGCAGCGGGACAGGGGAGACCGGGGAGCTGTTTTTT.